This is a list of T cell receptor beta chains from one sample in a study of CD8 T cells in ankylosing spondylitis. Via MiXCR, TCRdb re-called the 5' RACE reads, giving one row per CDR3 protein. The repertoire has roughly 130,000 distinct CDR3 sequences, 7% of them found once; the top ten carry approximately 12%. Specimen: blood, either unsorted or a sorted T cell fraction (not recorded which). These receptors were obtained from a male donor with ankylosing spondylitis or in good health (not recorded which). CDR3s include the opening cysteine and the closing phenylalanine or tryptophan. D genes are given only for firm matches. Clone size is given as once, few, many, or a class for an expanded clone.

d_gene | abundance | j_gene | v_gene | CDR3nt | CDR3aa
NA | many | TRBJ2-1 | TRBV5-5 | TGTGCCAGCAGCTTGGAGGCGGAGAGCTCCTACAATGAGCAGTTCTTC | CASSLEAESSYNEQFF
TRBD1 | many | TRBJ2-7 | TRBV5-1 | TGCGCCAGCAGCTTCGACAGGGTCGGCACCTACGAGCAGTACTTC | CASSFDRVGTYEQYF
NA | once | TRBJ1-2 | TRBV20-1 | TGCATCTCTGGCGAGGCTCCGGGCTACACCTTC | CISGEAPGYTF
TRBD2 | many | TRBJ2-7 | TRBV28 | TGTGCCAGCAGTTCCTCTAGCGGGGGAGACTACGAGCAGTACTTC | CASSSSSGGDYEQYF
NA | many | TRBJ2-7 | TRBV7-2 | TGTGCCAGCAGCTTAGTAGACCAGTACGAGCAGTACTTC | CASSLVDQYEQYF
NA | many | TRBJ2-5 | TRBV12-3/TRBV12-4 | TGTGCCAGCAGTTCTTGGGAGACCCAGTACTTC | CASSSWETQYF
NA | many | TRBJ2-4 | TRBV12-3/TRBV12-4 | TGTGCCAGCGGAGCCCAGAGACAGATCCCCCACTTC | CASGAQRQIPHF
NA | many | TRBJ2-1 | TRBV20-1 | TGCAGTGCTAGAAGGATTGAGCAGTTCTTC | CSARRIEQFF
NA | many | TRBJ1-3 | TRBV5-1 | TGCGCCAGCACCGACGGGAGTTTCTCTGGAAACACCATATATTTT | CASTDGSFSGNTIYF
NA | many | TRBJ2-2 | TRBV10-3 | TGTGCCATCAAAGTACTGATGAACACCGGGGAGCTGTTTTTT | CAIKVLMNTGELFF
NA | few | TRBJ1-1 | TRBV5-1 | TGCGCCAGCAGCTCGCGTGGCAAAAGTACGAACACTGAAGCTTTCTTT | CASSSRGKSTNTEAFF
TRBD1 | many | TRBJ1-5 | TRBV18 | TGTGCCAGCTCACACGGGACAGAGAATCAGCCCCAGCATTTT | CASSHGTENQPQHF
TRBD1 | many | TRBJ1-2 | TRBV5-1 | TGCGCCAGCAGCTCAGGACAGGTTGGGGGCTACACCTTC | CASSSGQVGGYTF
NA | many | TRBJ2-1 | TRBV30 | TGTGCCTGGAGTGTCACGGGAAGCTCCTACAATGAGCAGTTCTTC | CAWSVTGSSYNEQFF
NA | few | TRBJ1-5 | TRBV18 | TGTGCCAGCTCACCTTTGGCAGAAGGCAATCAGCCCCAGCATTTT | CASSPLAEGNQPQHF
TRBD1 | many | TRBJ1-2 | TRBV10-1 | TGCGCCAGCAGTGAGCCAGGGGGCTATGGCTACACCTTC | CASSEPGGYGYTF
TRBD1 | many | TRBJ1-1 | TRBV10-2 | TGCGCCAGCACTCAAAACAGGGGACCTGAAGCTTTCTTT | CASTQNRGPEAFF
NA | many | TRBJ2-1 | TRBV10-3 | TGTGCCATCAGTGAGTCTTGGGGCGATGAGCAGTTCTTC | CAISESWGDEQFF
NA | many | TRBJ2-5 | TRBV20-1 | TGCAGTGCTACGCTTGGGCTAGCTCAAGAGACCCAGTACTTC | CSATLGLAQETQYF
NA | many | TRBJ2-3 | TRBV5-1 | TGCGCCAGCAGCTTGGACAGGAGCACAGATACGCAGTATTTT | CASSLDRSTDTQYF
NA | many | TRBJ2-1 | TRBV29-1 | TGCAGCGTTTCCAGGGGCTCCTACAATGAGCAGTTCTTC | CSVSRGSYNEQFF
NA | once | TRBJ2-1 | TRBV5-5 | TGTGCCAGCAGCGAAACCCTCCTGCACAATGAGCAGTTCTTC | CASSETLLHNEQFF
TRBD1 | many | TRBJ1-2 | TRBV7-2 | TGTGCCAGCAGTCGACAGGGAGATGGCTACACCTTC | CASSRQGDGYTF
NA | many | TRBJ1-4 | TRBV11-3 | TGTGCCAGCAGCTTAGATCTTACCGTCCGAAACGAGGAAAAACTGTTTTTT | CASSLDLTVRNEEKLFF
TRBD2 | many | TRBJ2-1 | TRBV12-3/TRBV12-4 | TGTGCCAGCACCACAGGACTAGCGGAGAACAATGAGCAGTTCTTC | CASTTGLAENNEQFF
NA | many | TRBJ1-1 | TRBV29-1 | TGCAGCGTGGGTTGGACAAAAATGACTGAAGCTTTCTTT | CSVGWTKMTEAFF